This T cell receptor beta chain was identified during a study of blood T cell repertoires in COVID-19. Whole-study context: COVID-19 samples collected from the United States, Italy and Spain covered acute and convalescent phases. The analysed material was cDNA or gDNA that came from T cells, B-cell-depleted T cells, or PBMCs.

In the authors' methods: Nucleated cell number was recorded as an estimate derived from reference gene primer amplification. Assay used: immunoSEQ multiplex PCR; TCRdb lists only in-frame clones, some missing. That table furnishes V, J and clone size, whereas the DNA furnished D and trimming. Of approximately 110,000 clones in the sample, less than 80% were seen once. The V end was cut by 4 bases, the J end by 6 bases, with 12 bases between. The CDR3 is 14 amino acids. CDR1 and CDR2 from the germline V gene are LGHDT and YNNKEL (reference sequence). The sample taken for sequencing was peripheral blood. This receptor was identified in a man between 65 and 85 years old with active or convalescent COVID-19. V usage is TRBV3-1 (or the pseudogene TRBV3-2) and J usage is TRBJ2-2; possible D gene TRBD1, 7 bases. CDR3 region: CASSRRGLAGELFF. For the CDR3, the DNA is TGTGCCAGCAGCCGGAGGGGGCTGGCCGGGGAGCTGTTTTTT.